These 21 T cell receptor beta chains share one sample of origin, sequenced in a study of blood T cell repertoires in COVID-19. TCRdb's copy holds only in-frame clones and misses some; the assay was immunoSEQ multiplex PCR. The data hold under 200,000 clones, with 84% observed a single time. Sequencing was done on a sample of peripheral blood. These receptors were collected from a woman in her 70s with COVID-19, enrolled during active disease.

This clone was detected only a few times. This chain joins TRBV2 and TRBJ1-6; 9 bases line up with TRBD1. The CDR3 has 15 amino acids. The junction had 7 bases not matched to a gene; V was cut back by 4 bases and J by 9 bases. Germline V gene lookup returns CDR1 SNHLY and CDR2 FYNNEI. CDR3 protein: CASSAWDRDSSPLHF. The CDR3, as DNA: TGTGCCAGCAGTGCGTGGGACAGGGATAGTTCACCCCTCCACTTT.

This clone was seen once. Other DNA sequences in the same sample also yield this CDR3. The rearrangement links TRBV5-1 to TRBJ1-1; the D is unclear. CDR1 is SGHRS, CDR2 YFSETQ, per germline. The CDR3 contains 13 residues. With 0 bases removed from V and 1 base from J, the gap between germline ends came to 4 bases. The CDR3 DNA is TGCGCCAGCAGCTTGGGAGGGAACACTGAAGCTTTCTTT. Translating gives CASSLGGNTEAFF.

The CDR3 sequence: CASRQGAGTGELFF. CDR3 in DNA: TGTGCCTCCCGGCAGGGGGCGGGCACCGGGGAGCTGTTTTTT. This chain joins TRBV19 and TRBJ2-2; TRBD1 matches at 8 bases. Germline CDR1 LNHDA, CDR2 SQIVND (reference sequence). There are 14 residues in the CDR3. After removal of 11 bases from V and 4 bases from J, the junction contained 9 bases not matched to a gene.

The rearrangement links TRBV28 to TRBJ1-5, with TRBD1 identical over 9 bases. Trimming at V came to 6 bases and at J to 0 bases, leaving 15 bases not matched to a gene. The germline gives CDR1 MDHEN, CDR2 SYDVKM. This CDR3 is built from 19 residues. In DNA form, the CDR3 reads TGTGCCAGCAGCGACGCGGGGACAGGGAGCCACTATAGCAATCAGCCCCAGCATTTT. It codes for CASSDAGTGSHYSNQPQHF.

The CDR3, as DNA: TGTGCCAGCAGCCACGTTAGAACAGGGGAAAAACTGTTTTTT. It encodes CASSHVRTGEKLFF. The rearrangement uses TRBV3-1 (or the pseudogene TRBV3-2) and TRBJ1-4; a possible D gene is TRBD1 (6 bases). The CDR3 extends over 14 amino acids. V dropped 3 bases and J dropped 8 bases, with 13 bases sitting between them. Germline V gives CDR1 LGHDT, CDR2 YNNKEL (reference sequence).

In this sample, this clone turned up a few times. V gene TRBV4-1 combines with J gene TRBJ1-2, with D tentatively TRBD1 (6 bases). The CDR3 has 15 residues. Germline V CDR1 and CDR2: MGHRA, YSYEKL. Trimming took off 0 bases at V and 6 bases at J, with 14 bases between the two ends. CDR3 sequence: CASSQDELAGDGYTF. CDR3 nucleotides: TGCGCCAGCAGCCAAGATGAGTTGGCAGGGGATGGCTACACCTTC.

The CDR3 spells CASRKPLSYGYTF. Here the CDR3 DNA reads TGTGCCAGCAGAAAACCCCTATCCTATGGCTACACCTTC. The chain uses TRBV6-5 and TRBJ1-2; unclear D gene. Trimming left V 6 bases short and J 4 bases short, with 12 bases between. Germline CDR1 reads MNHEY; CDR2 reads SVGAGI. This CDR3 region has 13 residues.

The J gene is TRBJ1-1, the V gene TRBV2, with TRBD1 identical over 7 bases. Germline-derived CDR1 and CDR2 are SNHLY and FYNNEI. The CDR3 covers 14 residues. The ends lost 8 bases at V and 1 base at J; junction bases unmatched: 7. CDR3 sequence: CASGGQWANTEAFF. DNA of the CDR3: TGTGCCAGCGGGGGACAGTGGGCGAACACTGAAGCTTTCTTT.

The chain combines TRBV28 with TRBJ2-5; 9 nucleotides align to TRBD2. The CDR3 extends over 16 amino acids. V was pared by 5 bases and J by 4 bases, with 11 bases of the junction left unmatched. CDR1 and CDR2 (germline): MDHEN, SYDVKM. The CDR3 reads CASSGIAGDEGETQYF. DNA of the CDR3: TGTGCCAGCAGTGGCATAGCGGGGGACGAGGGAGAGACCCAGTACTTC.

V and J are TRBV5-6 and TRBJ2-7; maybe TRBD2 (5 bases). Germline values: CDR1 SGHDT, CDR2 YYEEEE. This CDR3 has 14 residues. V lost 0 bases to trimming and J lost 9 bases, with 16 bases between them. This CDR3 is CASSLAARSGGQYF. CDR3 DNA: TGTGCCAGCAGCTTGGCCGCCAGGTCAGGAGGGCAGTACTTC.

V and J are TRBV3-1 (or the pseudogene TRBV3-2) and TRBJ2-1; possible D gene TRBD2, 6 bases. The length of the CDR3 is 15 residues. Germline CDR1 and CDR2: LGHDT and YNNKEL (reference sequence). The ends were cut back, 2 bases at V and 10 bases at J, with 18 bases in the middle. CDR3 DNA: TGTGCCAGCAGCCAACCGGGGGAACGAACTAGGGAGCAGTTCTTC. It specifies CASSQPGERTREQFF.

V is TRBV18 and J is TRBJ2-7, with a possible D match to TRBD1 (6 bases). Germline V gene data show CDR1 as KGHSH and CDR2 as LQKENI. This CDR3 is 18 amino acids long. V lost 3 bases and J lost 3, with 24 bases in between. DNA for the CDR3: TGTGCCAGCTCACCTCTGGCGATACAGGGTAGGGAAAGCTACGAGCAGTACGTC. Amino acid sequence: CASSPLAIQGRESYEQYV.

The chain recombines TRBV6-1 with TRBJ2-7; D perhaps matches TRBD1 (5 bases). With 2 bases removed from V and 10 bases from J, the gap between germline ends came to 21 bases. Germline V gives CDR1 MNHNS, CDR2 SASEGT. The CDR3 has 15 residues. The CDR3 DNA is TGTGCCAGCAGTGAATCGGCAGGGCAGGGTTTATCCCAGTACTTC. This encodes CASSESAGQGLSQYF.

The CDR3 protein is CASSLVGGTGELFF. DNA for the CDR3: TGTGCCAGCAGCTTAGTGGGGGGAACCGGGGAGCTGTTTTTT. The V gene is TRBV7-8, the J gene TRBJ2-2, with TRBD2 as a possible D gene (6 bases). Germline V lookup: CDR1 SGHVS, CDR2 FQNEAQ. With 1 base removed from V and 5 bases from J, the gap between germline ends came to 8 bases. This CDR3 contains 14 residues.

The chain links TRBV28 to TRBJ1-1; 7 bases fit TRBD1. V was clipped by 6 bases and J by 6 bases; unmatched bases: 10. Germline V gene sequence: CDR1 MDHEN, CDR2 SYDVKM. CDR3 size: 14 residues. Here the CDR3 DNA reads TGTGCCAGCAGCCGGCTTGGCAGGGGGGCTGAAGCTTTCTTT. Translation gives CASSRLGRGAEAFF.

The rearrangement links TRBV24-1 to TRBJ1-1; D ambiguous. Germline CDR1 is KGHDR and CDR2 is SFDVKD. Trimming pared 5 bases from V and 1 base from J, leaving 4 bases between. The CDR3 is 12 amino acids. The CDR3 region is CATSGQNTEAFF. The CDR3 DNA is TGTGCCACCAGTGGACAGAACACTGAAGCTTTCTTT.

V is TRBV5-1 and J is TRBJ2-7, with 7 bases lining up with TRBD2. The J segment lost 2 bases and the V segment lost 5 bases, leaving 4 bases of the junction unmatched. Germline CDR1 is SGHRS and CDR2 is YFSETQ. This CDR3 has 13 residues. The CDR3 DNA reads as TGCGCCAGCAGTCCCAGCGGGGCCTACGAGCAGTACTTC. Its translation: CASSPSGAYEQYF.

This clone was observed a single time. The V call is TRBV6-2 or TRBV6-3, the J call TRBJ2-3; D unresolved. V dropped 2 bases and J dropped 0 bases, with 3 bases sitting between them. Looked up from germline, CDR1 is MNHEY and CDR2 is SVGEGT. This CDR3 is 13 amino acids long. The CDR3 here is CASSYLSTDTQYF. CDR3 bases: TGTGCCAGCAGTTACCTGAGCACAGATACGCAGTATTTT.

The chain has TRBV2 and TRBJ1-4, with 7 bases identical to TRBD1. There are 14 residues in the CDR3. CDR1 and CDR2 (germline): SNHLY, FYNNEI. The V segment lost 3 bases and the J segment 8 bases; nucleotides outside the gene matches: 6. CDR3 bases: TGTGCCAGCAGTGATCGGGGGACAGCAGAAAAACTGTTTTTT. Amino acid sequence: CASSDRGTAEKLFF.

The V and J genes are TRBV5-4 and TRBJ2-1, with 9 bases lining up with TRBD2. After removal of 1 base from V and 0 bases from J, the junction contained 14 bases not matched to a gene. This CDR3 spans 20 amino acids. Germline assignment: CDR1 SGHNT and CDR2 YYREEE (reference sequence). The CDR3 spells CASSLLGSGRVGRSYNEQFF. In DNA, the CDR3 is TGTGCCAGCAGCTTGCTTGGTAGCGGGAGAGTAGGGCGCTCCTACAATGAGCAGTTCTTC.

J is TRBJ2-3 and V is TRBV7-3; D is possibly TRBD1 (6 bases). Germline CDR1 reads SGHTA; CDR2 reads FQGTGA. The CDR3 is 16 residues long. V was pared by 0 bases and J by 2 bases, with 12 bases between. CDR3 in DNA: TGTGCCAGCAGCTTAACGATCCGACAGGACACAGATACGCAGTATTTT. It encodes CASSLTIRQDTDTQYF.